Shown below are 28 T cell receptor beta chains from a single sample sequenced in a study of CD8 T cells in Susac syndrome. An input of 0.5 to 1 ug of RNA was subjected to reverse transcription using random hexamers. TCRdb used MiXCR to reprocess the immunoSEQ multiplex PCR reads, holding one entry per CDR3 protein. The data show about 130,000 distinct CDR3 sequences, under 95% seen once. Source material: CD8+ T cells from PBMCs. The receptors were sampled from a human donor with multiple sclerosis.

This chain joins TRBV6-1 and TRBJ2-7; D not resolved. Deletions cut 3 bases from V and 1 base from J, with 4 bases between. The CDR3 loop spans 12 amino acids. Germline CDR1 and CDR2: MNHNS and SASEGT. CDR3 bases: TGTGCCAGCAGTGACTGGTCCTACGAGCAGTACTTC. It encodes CASSDWSYEQYF.

This chain joins TRBV29-1 and TRBJ2-7, with 8 bases lining up with TRBD1. The CDR3 is made up of 12 amino acids. The germline V gene has CDR1 SQVTM and CDR2 ANQGSEA. V was pared by 4 bases and J by 3 bases, with 2 bases of the junction left unmatched. The CDR3 bases are TGCAGCGTTGGGGACAGGAACTACGAGCAGTACTTC. This gives the protein CSVGDRNYEQYF.

The chain joins TRBV29-1 to TRBJ2-1, with D perhaps matching TRBD1 (5 bases). The CDR3 runs 15 residues. The V end lost 3 bases, the J end lost 0 bases, and 12 bases lay between the germline ends. The germline V gene encodes CDR1 SQVTM and CDR2 ANQGSEA. CDR3 nucleotide sequence: TGCAGCGTTGATAGACAGCCAAGCTCCTACAATGAGCAGTTCTTC. Translation: CSVDRQPSSYNEQFF.

This clonotype occurred a few times. V is TRBV7-9 and J is TRBJ1-2; D possibly corresponds to TRBD1 (6 bases). V was cut by 5 bases and J by 8 bases, with 15 bases left in between. The CDR3 sequence is 13 residues long. Germline V gene lookup returns CDR1 SEHNR and CDR2 FQNEAQ (reference sequence). CDR3 sequence reads: CASSPPGARGYTF. The CDR3 bases are TGTGCCAGCAGCCCTCCGGGGGCGCGGGGCTACACCTTC.

V and J are TRBV28 and TRBJ2-5; TRBD2 agrees at 7 bases. The CDR3 spans 13 residues. The germline V gene encodes CDR1 MDHEN and CDR2 SYDVKM. J was trimmed by 3 bases and V by 7 bases; bases with no gene match: 5. The CDR3, as DNA: TGTGCCAGCATGAGCGGGATCGAAGAGACCCAGTACTTC. It specifies CASMSGIEETQYF.

The chain has TRBV20-1 and TRBJ2-1, with 10 nucleotides matching TRBD2. This CDR3 spans 15 amino acids. In germline, CDR1 is DFQATT, CDR2 SNEGSKA (reference sequence). V dropped 0 bases and J dropped 4; count of bases not matched to a gene: 3. CDR3 sequence (DNA): TGCAGTGCTAGAGAGATGACTAGCGGGTACAATGAGCAGTTCTTC. It translates to CSAREMTSGYNEQFF.

The rearrangement joins TRBV20-1 to TRBJ2-5; the D gene is possibly TRBD2 (6 bases). CDR1 and CDR2 from the germline V gene are DFQATT and SNEGSKA (reference sequence). The CDR3 extends over 16 amino acids. The V and J ends lost 2 bases and 2 bases respectively, with 18 bases between them. In DNA, the CDR3 is TGCAGTGCTAGAAATCTTTGGAGGGATATTCAAGAGACCCAGTACTTC. This encodes CSARNLWRDIQETQYF.

The CDR3 coding sequence is TGTGCCAGCAGTGGCCGCCCGGGACTCCCGAACACTGAAGCTTTCTTT. Translation: CASSGRPGLPNTEAFF. The rearrangement links TRBV6-4 to TRBJ1-1; maybe TRBD1 (5 bases). Trimming shortened V by 4 bases and J by 1 base, and 16 bases separated the two germline ends. This CDR3 is 16 amino acids long. Germline-derived CDR1 and CDR2 are MRHNA and SNTAGT.

CDR3 bases: TGTGCCAGCAGTTTTTTTACCTGGCGGACGGGAGTGAGCACAGATACGCAGTATTTT. Its translation: CASSFFTWRTGVSTDTQYF. This chain uses TRBV12-3 or TRBV12-4 with TRBJ2-3; D might be TRBD2 (6 bases). This CDR3 has 19 amino acids. V lost 3 bases and J lost 0, with 22 bases in between.

V usage is TRBV28 and J usage is TRBJ2-5; a possible D gene is TRBD1 (5 bases). Trimming took 4 bases from V and 5 from J, leaving 14 bases between them. Germline values: CDR1 MDHEN, CDR2 SYDVKM. The CDR3 length is 14 residues. The CDR3 nucleotides read TGTGCCAGCAGTTCCGCTCAGGGCCGGGAGACCCAGTACTTC. This codes for CASSSAQGRETQYF.

The chain combines TRBV6-5 with TRBJ1-4; 9 nucleotides line up with TRBD1. V shed 6 bases, J shed 6 bases, and the junction held 8 bases outside the gene matches. The CDR3 is made up of 15 amino acids. The V gene's germline CDR1 is MNHEY and CDR2 SVGAGI. For the CDR3, the DNA is TGTGCCAGCAGGTCCTCGGGACAGGGATATGAAAAACTGTTTTTT. Protein product: CASRSSGQGYEKLFF.

The genes are TRBV18 and TRBJ1-1; no reliable D call. Germline V lookup: CDR1 KGHSH, CDR2 LQKENI. This CDR3 contains 15 residues. V dropped 3 bases and J dropped 3 bases, with 14 bases sitting between them. The CDR3 spells CASSPREGIDTEAFF. In nucleotides, the CDR3 is TGTGCCAGCTCACCGCGCGAAGGGATTGACACTGAAGCTTTCTTT.

The chain combines TRBV12-3 or TRBV12-4 with TRBJ1-1; possibly TRBD1 for D (5 bases). The CDR3 runs to 16 residues. The V and J ends lost 2 bases and 3 bases respectively, with 16 bases between them. The CDR3 DNA reads TGTGCCAGCAGTTTAAGGGCCGTAACCAGGGACACTGAAGCTTTCTTT. Its translation is CASSLRAVTRDTEAFF.

V usage is TRBV27 and J usage is TRBJ1-5; no clear D. Germline V gene sequence: CDR1 MNHEY, CDR2 SMNVEV (reference sequence). The CDR3 contains 13 residues. V was trimmed by 5 bases and J by 4 bases, leaving 9 bases between them. CDR3 nucleotides: TGTGCCAGCAGTGTCGACCCAAATCAGCCCCAGCATTTT. It yields the protein CASSVDPNQPQHF.

A single count supports this clonotype. The chain carries TRBV10-2 and TRBJ1-5; no reliable D call. With 3 bases removed from V and 3 bases from J, the gap between germline ends came to 6 bases. CDR1 WSHSY and CDR2 SAAADI come from the germline V gene. There are 13 residues in the CDR3. CDR3 region: CASSDPHNQPQHF. The CDR3 DNA reads TGCGCCAGCAGTGATCCTCACAATCAGCCCCAGCATTTT.

V gene TRBV29-1 combines with J gene TRBJ1-1; 7 nucleotides align to TRBD1. V shed 6 bases and J 3 bases; nucleotides not matched to a gene: 7. The V gene's germline CDR1 is SQVTM and CDR2 ANQGSEA. The CDR3 loop spans 13 amino acids. CDR3 amino acids: CSVIMTGYTEAFF. The CDR3 DNA follows: TGCAGCGTGATAATGACAGGGTACACTGAAGCTTTCTTT.

The chain carries TRBV28 and TRBJ1-5; 8 nucleotides line up with TRBD1. V was clipped by 7 bases and J by 12 bases; unmatched bases: 14. CDR1 and CDR2 from the germline V gene are MDHEN and SYDVKM. CDR3 length: 14 residues. CDR3 DNA sequence: TGTGCCAGCACCTTAGACAGGGGTCTTAAGGGCCAGCATTTT. Translated: CASTLDRGLKGQHF.

The chain couples TRBV9 to TRBJ1-1, with D maybe TRBD1 (6 bases). This CDR3 region has 13 residues. Germline CDR1 and CDR2: SGDLS and YYNGEE. Trimming removed 4 bases from V and 5 bases from J, with 12 bases in between. Written as DNA, the CDR3 is TGTGCCAGCAGCTTCGGGGGGGCGACTGAAGCTTTCTTT. Translated, it gives CASSFGGATEAFF.

V usage is TRBV6-5 and J usage is TRBJ2-1; unclear D gene. Trimming left V 2 bases short and J 7 bases short, with 12 bases between. The CDR3 is 14 amino acids. Germline V CDR1 and CDR2: MNHEY, SVGAGI. CDR3 coding DNA: TGTGCCAGCAGTTACGGGAACAGTGGGAATGAGCAGTTCTTC. Its translation: CASSYGNSGNEQFF.

J is TRBJ2-5 and V is TRBV14; D remains ambiguous. There are 16 residues in the CDR3. CDR1 is SGHDN, CDR2 FVKESK, per germline. The V and J ends lost 1 base and 4 bases respectively, with 16 bases between them. This chain's CDR3 is CASSQVVTFAAETQYF. The CDR3 DNA reads as TGTGCCAGCAGCCAAGTCGTAACATTTGCGGCAGAGACCCAGTACTTC.

This sequence joins TRBV5-1 and TRBJ2-1; D possibly corresponds to TRBD1 (5 bases). This CDR3 is built from 13 residues. Trimming stripped 4 bases from V and 10 bases from J, with 15 bases between. CDR1 and CDR2 from the germline V gene are SGHRS and YFSETQ. The CDR3 DNA sequence: TGCGCCAGCAGCCCCCAGGGTACCCAAGAGCAGTTCTTC. Its protein is CASSPQGTQEQFF.

This chain links TRBV29-1 with TRBJ2-7; no reliable D call. Germline assignment: CDR1 SQVTM and CDR2 ANQGSEA. The CDR3 covers 12 residues. Trimming shortened V by 6 bases and J by 4 bases, and 13 bases separated the two germline ends. The CDR3 DNA is TGCAGCGTCCAGAGTAGTTATTACGAGCAGTACTTC. As protein: CSVQSSYYEQYF.

The rearrangement uses TRBV30 and TRBJ1-6, with D perhaps matching TRBD1 (6 bases). V lost 5 bases, J lost 8 bases, and 16 bases lay in between. This CDR3 spans 14 amino acids. The germline CDR1 and CDR2 sequences are GTSNPN and SVGIG (reference sequence). The CDR3 protein is CAWQIGGSDSPLHF. DNA of the CDR3: TGTGCCTGGCAAATAGGGGGATCTGATTCACCCCTCCACTTT.

The count of this clonotype is one. This chain's CDR3 is CASTSWVSPYEQYF. The CDR3 bases are TGTGCCAGCACCTCGTGGGTCTCTCCCTACGAGCAGTACTTC. The rearrangement links TRBV27 to TRBJ2-7; D gene unclear. The CDR3 runs 14 residues. V lost 7 bases, J lost 2 bases, and 15 bases lay in between. Germline lookup yields CDR1 MNHEY and CDR2 SMNVEV (reference sequence).

The chain couples TRBV29-1 to TRBJ1-1; D possibly corresponds to TRBD1 (6 bases). The V gene's germline CDR1 is SQVTM and CDR2 ANQGSEA. Trimming removed 4 bases at V and 0 bases at J, with 12 bases between. This CDR3 has 14 amino acids. The CDR3 coding sequence is TGCAGCGTTGTTAGGGGGGGAATGAACACTGAAGCTTTCTTT. It encodes CSVVRGGMNTEAFF.

The J gene is TRBJ2-7, the V gene TRBV27; D is ambiguous. V was shortened by 5 bases and J by 0 bases, with 11 bases between the two germline ends. Germline values: CDR1 MNHEY, CDR2 SMNVEV (reference sequence). The CDR3 spans 14 residues. CDR3 amino acids: CASSLLVSSYEQYF. CDR3 coding DNA: TGTGCCAGCAGTCTTCTCGTAAGCTCCTACGAGCAGTACTTC.

DNA of the CDR3: TGTGCCAGCAGCTTAGAGGGGTTAGTTACACTAGAGACCCAGTACTTC. As protein: CASSLEGLVTLETQYF. The rearrangement links TRBV7-8 to TRBJ2-5; TRBD1 is a possible D gene (5 bases). With 1 base removed from V and 4 bases from J, the gap between germline ends came to 16 bases. The germline V gene encodes CDR1 SGHVS and CDR2 FQNEAQ. This CDR3 is built from 16 residues.

The J gene is TRBJ2-2, the V gene TRBV12-3 or TRBV12-4; 9 positions match TRBD2. The CDR3 spans 16 residues. V was pared by 3 bases and J by 1 base, with 3 bases of the junction left unmatched. The CDR3, as DNA: TGTGCCAGCAGTTTGAAACTAGCGGGGAACACCGGGGAGCTGTTTTTT. It translates to CASSLKLAGNTGELFF.